This record concerns one T cell receptor beta chain sequence. In Seattle, patients joined the study during active infection and were tracked longitudinally. In the original workflow: Reference gene primer amplification gave estimated nucleated cell counts. Here immunoSEQ multiplex PCR was the method, and the copy in TCRdb shows in-frame clones only, minus some. That table is the source of V, J and clone size, and D and trimming were worked out from the DNA. This table has 350,000 or so clones, approximately 89% appearing once. This specimen belongs to a study of blood T cell repertoires in COVID-19. Looking at the study overall: Both acute and convalescent COVID-19 samples were obtained from the United States, Italy and Spain.

With 2 bases removed from V and 2 bases from J, the gap between germline ends came to 6 bases. Germline CDR1 reads SGHTA; CDR2 reads FQGTGA. This CDR3 is built from 14 residues. This TCR derives from a woman aged 55 to 70 with COVID-19, enrolled during active disease. V is TRBV7-3 and J is TRBJ2-2; D is uncertain. Sequencing used peripheral blood. The CDR3 DNA reads as TGTGCCAGCAGCTTATTAGTTAACACCGGGGAGCTGTTTTTT. Amino acids: CASSLLVNTGELFF.